One sample yielded the 2 T cell receptor beta chains listed below, sequenced in a study of shared clonotypes between healthy human individuals. The data were produced by immunoSEQ multiplex PCR, yet TCRdb's version contains in-frame clones alone and is incomplete. Among some 2.4 million clones listed, approximately 93% were seen once. Sequenced: naive CD4+ T cells from PBMCs. This sample's subset: CD45RA+ positively selected. The receptors were sampled from a man between 18 and 35 years old in good health. Some clones in this sample may be carry-over from other donors' samples.

This rearrangement joins TRBV18 to TRBJ2-5; 12 bases line up with TRBD2. The CDR3 length is 17 residues. The germline gives CDR1 KGHSH, CDR2 LQKENI. With 6 bases clipped from V and 7 bases from J, the junction kept 15 bases outside the gene matches. This CDR3 is CASSPKLAGGASGTQYF. The CDR3, as DNA: TGTGCCAGCTCTCCAAAACTAGCGGGAGGCGCCTCTGGGACCCAGTACTTC.

V usage is TRBV9 and J usage is TRBJ2-2; D gene uncertain. Trimming pared 2 bases from V and 2 bases from J, leaving 13 bases between. CDR1 is SGDLS, CDR2 YYNGEE, per germline. There are 16 residues in the CDR3. CDR3: CASSVSAAVNTGELFF. Here the CDR3 DNA reads TGTGCCAGCAGCGTCTCGGCGGCAGTCAACACCGGGGAGCTGTTTTTT.